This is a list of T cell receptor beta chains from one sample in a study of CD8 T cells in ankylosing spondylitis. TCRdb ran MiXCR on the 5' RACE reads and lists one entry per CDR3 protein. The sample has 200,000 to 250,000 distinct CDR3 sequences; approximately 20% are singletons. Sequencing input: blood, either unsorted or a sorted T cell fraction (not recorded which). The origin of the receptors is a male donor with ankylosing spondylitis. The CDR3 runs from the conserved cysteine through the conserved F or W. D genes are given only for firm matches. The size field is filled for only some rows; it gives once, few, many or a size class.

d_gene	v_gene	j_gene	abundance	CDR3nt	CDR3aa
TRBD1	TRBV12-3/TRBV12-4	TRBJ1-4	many	TGTGCCAGCAGTCAGACAGGGACTAATGAAAAACTGTTTTTT	CASSQTGTNEKLFF
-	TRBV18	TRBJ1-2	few	TGTGCCAGCTCACCTCGAAACGATGGCTACACCTTC	CASSPRNDGYTF
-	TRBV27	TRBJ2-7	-	TGTGCCAGCAGCCCCGGGACCGTGGCCTACGAGCAGTACTTC	CASSPGTVAYEQYF
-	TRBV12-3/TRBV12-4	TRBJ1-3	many	TGTGCCAGCGACTCCGGGGTAAACACCATATATTTT	CASDSGVNTIYF
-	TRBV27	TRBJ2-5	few	TGTGCCAGCAGTCCCCAAGTCCCGGGCCAAGAGACCCAGTACTTC	CASSPQVPGQETQYF
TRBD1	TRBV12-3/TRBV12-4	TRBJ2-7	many	TGTGCCAGCGGGGCAGACAGGGGAACCTACGAGCAGTACTTC	CASGADRGTYEQYF
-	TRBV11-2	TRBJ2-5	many	TGTGCCAGCAGCTTAGCTGGGTACCAAGAGACCCAGTACTTC	CASSLAGYQETQYF
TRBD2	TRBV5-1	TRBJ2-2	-	TGCGCCAGCAGCTTGGAGGCCCTAGCGGCCGGGGAGCTGTTTTTT	CASSLEALAAGELFF
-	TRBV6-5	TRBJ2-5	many	TGTGCCAGCAGTTACAGGGCAGCGAGGGGAGAGACCCAGTACTTC	CASSYRAARGETQYF
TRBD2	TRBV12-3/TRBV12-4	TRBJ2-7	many	TGTGCCAGCAGTTCCTCCGTGGGGACTAGCGGATACTACGAGCAGTACTTC	CASSSSVGTSGYYEQYF
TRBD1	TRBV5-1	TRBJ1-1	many	TGCGCCAGCAGCACACCGGGACAGGGGGTAGGCACTGAAGCTTTCTTT	CASSTPGQGVGTEAFF
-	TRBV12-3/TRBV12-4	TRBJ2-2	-	TGTGCCAGCAGTTTACTCCCGGCGTTTTCGGACACCGGGGAGCTGTTTTTT	CASSLLPAFSDTGELFF
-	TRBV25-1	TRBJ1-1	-	TGTGCCAGCAGTTCTCCAGGACGAGACCACACTGAAGCTTTCTTT	CASSSPGRDHTEAFF
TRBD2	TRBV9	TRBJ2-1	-	TGTGCCAGCAGCGTGAGTAGCGGGAGGAATGAGCAGTTCTTC	CASSVSSGRNEQFF
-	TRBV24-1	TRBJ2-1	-	TGTGCCACCAGTGCAGGGTACAGTGAGCAGTTCTTC	CATSAGYSEQFF
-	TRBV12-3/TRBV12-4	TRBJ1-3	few	TGTGCCAGCAGGAACTTAGGGAGCTCTGGAAACACCATATATTTT	CASRNLGSSGNTIYF
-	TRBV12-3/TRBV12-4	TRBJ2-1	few	TGTGCCAGCAGTCCCGGGGGGACAGGAGCGTACAATGAGCAGTTCTTC	CASSPGGTGAYNEQFF
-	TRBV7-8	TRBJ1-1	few	TGTGCCAGCAGCTTAGCCGGGAGTGGGCTTGGCACTGAAGCTTTCTTT	CASSLAGSGLGTEAFF
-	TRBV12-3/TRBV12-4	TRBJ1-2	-	TGTGCCAGCAGTTTACGGGAGATGGTCTATACCCATGGCTACACCTTC	CASSLREMVYTHGYTF
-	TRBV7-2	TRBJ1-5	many	TGTGCCAGCAGCTGGGGGGACGGAAACCAGCCCCAGCATTTT	CASSWGDGNQPQHF
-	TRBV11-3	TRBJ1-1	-	TGTGCCAGCAGCTCAAGACGGCAGGGGAACACTGAAGCTTTCTTT	CASSSRRQGNTEAFF
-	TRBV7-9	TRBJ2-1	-	TGTGCCAGCCCTAGGGGGGACTCCTCCAATGAGCAGTTCTTC	CASPRGDSSNEQFF
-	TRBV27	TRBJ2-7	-	TGTGCCAGCAGTTTATCCACAGCCAGCTCCTACGAGCAGTACTTC	CASSLSTASSYEQYF
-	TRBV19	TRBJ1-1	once	TGTGCCAGTAGTATGAGTGGGGGTGGGACTGAAGCTTTCTTT	CASSMSGGGTEAFF
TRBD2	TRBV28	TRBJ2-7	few	TGTGCCAGCAGTTTTGCTAGCGGGGCCTACGAGCAGTACTTC	CASSFASGAYEQYF
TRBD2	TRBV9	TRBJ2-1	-	TGTGCCAGCAGCGTAGAAGGGGGGACTAGCGGGACCCTACGCAATGAGCAGTTCTTC	CASSVEGGTSGTLRNEQFF
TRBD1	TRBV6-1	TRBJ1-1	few	TGTGCCAGCACTATGACAGGGGCGCTTACTGAAGCTTTCTTT	CASTMTGALTEAFF
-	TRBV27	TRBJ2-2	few	TGTGCCAGCAGTTTAGGGCAGGGATACACCGGGGAGCTGTTTTTT	CASSLGQGYTGELFF
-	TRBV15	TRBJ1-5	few	TGTGCCACCAGCAGAGATGCCGGGACCGATCAGCCCCAGCATTTT	CATSRDAGTDQPQHF
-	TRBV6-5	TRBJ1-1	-	TGTGCCAGCAGTTACTCGAAAGTTGGCACTGAAGCTTTCTTT	CASSYSKVGTEAFF
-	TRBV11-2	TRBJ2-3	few	TGTGCCAGCAGCTTAGATCCGGTTGCTTTTACCTCCCACGCTCATACGCAGTATTTT	CASSLDPVAFTSHAHTQYF
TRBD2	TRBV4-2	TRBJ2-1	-	TGTGCCAGCAGCCAAGATCGGCGGGAGGGAAGTGAGCAGTTCTTC	CASSQDRREGSEQFF
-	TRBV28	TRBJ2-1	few	TGTGCCAGCAGTTTTACCTTACGGAACAATGAGCAGTTCTTC	CASSFTLRNNEQFF
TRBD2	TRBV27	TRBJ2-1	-	TGTGCCAGCAATAGCGGGAGAGGGCTCGGACGCGGCTACAATGAGCAGTTCTTC	CASNSGRGLGRGYNEQFF
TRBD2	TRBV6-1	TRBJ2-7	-	TGTGCCAGCAGTGTCCGACTAGCGGGGGAATACTACGAGCAGTACTTC	CASSVRLAGEYYEQYF
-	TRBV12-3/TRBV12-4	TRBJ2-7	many	TGTGCCAGCAGTTTTTCCGTAACCTACGAGCAGTACTTC	CASSFSVTYEQYF
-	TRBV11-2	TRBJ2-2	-	TGTGCCAGCAGTCCAGGGGGGGTCTTCGCCGGGGAGCTGTTTTTT	CASSPGGVFAGELFF
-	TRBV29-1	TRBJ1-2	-	TGCAGCGTACCGACCAACTATGGCTACACCTTC	CSVPTNYGYTF
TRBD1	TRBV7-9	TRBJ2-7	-	TGTGCCAGCAGCCAGGGAACAGGGGTCCTAGTCTACGAGCAGTACTTC	CASSQGTGVLVYEQYF
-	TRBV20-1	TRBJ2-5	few	TGCAGTGCTAACTGGGGGGGCATCCAAGAGACCCAGTACTTC	CSANWGGIQETQYF
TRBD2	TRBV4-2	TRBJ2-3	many	TGTGCCAGCAGCCAAGATCGGGCTAGCGGGGCGGATACGCAGTATTTT	CASSQDRASGADTQYF
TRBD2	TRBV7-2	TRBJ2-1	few	TGTGCCAGCAGCTTACCAGCGGGGGCCGCAGAGAACAATGAGCAGTTCTTC	CASSLPAGAAENNEQFF
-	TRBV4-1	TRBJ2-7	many	TGCGCCAGCAGCCAAGATCCAGGGGTCGGGAACGAGCAGTACTTC	CASSQDPGVGNEQYF
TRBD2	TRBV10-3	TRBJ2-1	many	TGTGCCATCAGTATGAGCGGGAGCTCCTACAATGAGCAGTTCTTC	CAISMSGSSYNEQFF
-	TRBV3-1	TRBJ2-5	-	TGTGCCAGCAGCCCCACAACCACTACAGATCAAGAGACCCAGTACTTC	CASSPTTTTDQETQYF
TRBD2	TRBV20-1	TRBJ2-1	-	TGCAGTGCTATAGCGGGGGAATACAATGAGCAGTTCTTC	CSAIAGEYNEQFF
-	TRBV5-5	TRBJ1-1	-	TGTGCCAGCAGCTTGGCTGGCTACTTGAACACTGAAGCTTTCTTT	CASSLAGYLNTEAFF
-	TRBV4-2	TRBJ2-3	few	TGTGCCAGCAGTAATCCGTGGGAGTTGGGAGATACGCAGTATTTT	CASSNPWELGDTQYF
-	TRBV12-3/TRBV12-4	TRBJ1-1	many	TGTGCCAGCATACTACGCCTAGGCGCGGGGACTGAAGCTTTCTTT	CASILRLGAGTEAFF
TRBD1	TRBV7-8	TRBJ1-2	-	TGTGCCAGCAGCGGCATAACGGGACAGCTCAGCTATGGCTACACCTTC	CASSGITGQLSYGYTF
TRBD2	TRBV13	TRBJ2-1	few	TGTGCCAGCGCGAGGTTGGGGGGGATAAGGACCTACAATGAGCAGTTCTTC	CASARLGGIRTYNEQFF
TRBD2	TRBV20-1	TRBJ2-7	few	TGCAGTGCTCTGGGGGGGTACTCCTACGAGCAGTACTTC	CSALGGYSYEQYF
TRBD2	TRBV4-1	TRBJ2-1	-	TGCGCCAGCAGCCCCCCTAGTAGCGGGGGGTTCCAGTCCATCAATGAGCAGTTCTTC	CASSPPSSGGFQSINEQFF
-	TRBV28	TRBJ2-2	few	TGTGCCAGCAGTTACGGGACGAGCACCGGGGAGCTGTTTTTT	CASSYGTSTGELFF
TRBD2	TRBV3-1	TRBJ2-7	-	TGTGCCAGCAGCCAAGATCGGGGGGGGGACTCCTACGAGCAGTACTTC	CASSQDRGGDSYEQYF
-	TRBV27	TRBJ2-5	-	TGTGCCAGCAATTTGAAAGGGGGGCCGGTGGAGACCCAGTACTTC	CASNLKGGPVETQYF